The 28 T cell receptor beta chains given below trace back to one sample, sequenced in a study of T cell repertoires in cytomegalovirus infection. TCRdb passed the reads through MiXCR, listing each CDR3 protein once. This sample has some 180,000 distinct CDR3 sequences, with 8% to 10% found just once. What was sequenced was PBMCs. The receptors were gathered from a human donor in good health (CMV status not recorded). Some clones in this sample may be carry-over from other donors' samples.

This clonotype was counted ten times or more. The chain couples TRBV7-2 to TRBJ1-4; 8 bases line up with TRBD1. Trimming at V came to 5 bases and at J to 3 bases, leaving 8 bases not matched to a gene. This CDR3 region has 16 residues. The germline CDR1 and CDR2 sequences are SGHTA and FQGNSA. The CDR3: CASSTRTGRSNEKLFF. Written as DNA, the CDR3 is TGTGCCAGCAGCACCCGGACAGGGCGGTCTAATGAAAAACTGTTTTTT.

This clonotype was observed many times. The gene calls are TRBV7-6 and TRBJ1-2, with D possibly TRBD1 on 5 matching bases. CDR1 is SGHVS and CDR2 is FNYEAQ in the germline V gene. V lost 5 bases and J 1 base, leaving 8 bases between the germline ends. This CDR3 has 13 amino acids. The DNA for the CDR3 is TGTGCCAGCAGCCAAGACAGTAACTATGGCTACACCTTC. It specifies CASSQDSNYGYTF.

This clonotype showed up many times. V and J are TRBV6-2 or TRBV6-3 and TRBJ1-1; TRBD1 might be the D (6 bases). From germline, CDR1 is MNHEY and CDR2 SVGEGT. CDR3 length: 14 amino acids. Between the trimmed V and J ends, which lost 7 bases and 0 bases, there was a span of 12 bases. Here the CDR3 reads CASKTGNMNTEAFF. CDR3 DNA sequence: TGTGCCAGCAAGACAGGTAATATGAACACTGAAGCTTTCTTT.

Many counts were recorded for this clonotype. V usage is TRBV7-9 and J usage is TRBJ1-2, with no clear D. CDR1 SEHNR and CDR2 FQNEAQ come from the germline V gene (reference sequence). The CDR3 runs to 13 residues. V shed 5 bases and J shed 4 bases, with 11 bases lying between them. Here the CDR3 DNA reads TGTGCCAGCAGCCAGCGAGGACCCTATGGCTACACCTTC. Translation: CASSQRGPYGYTF.

CDR3 bases: TGTGCCAGCAGTTTTTCTGCAGCGGCCGTTAGCGGGAGAATCTCCTACAATGAGCAGTTCTTC. Amino acid sequence: CASSFSAAAVSGRISYNEQFF. The V call is TRBV27, the J call TRBJ2-1; TRBD2 aligns across 9 bases. This CDR3 contains 21 residues. Germline V gene lookup returns CDR1 MNHEY and CDR2 SMNVEV (reference sequence). With V trimmed by 3 bases and J by 0 bases, 18 bases remained unmatched.

The chain couples TRBV7-3 to TRBJ2-2, with 7 positions matching TRBD1. This CDR3 region has 15 residues. Germline loops: CDR1 SGHTA, CDR2 FQGTGA. With V trimmed by 5 bases and J by 2 bases, 5 bases remained unmatched. The CDR3 DNA reads as TGTGCCAGCAGCCCGACAGGGTCAAACACCGGGGAGCTGTTTTTT. The encoded protein is CASSPTGSNTGELFF.

This clonotype was recorded a few times. V is TRBV28 and J is TRBJ1-2, with unresolved D. V shed 3 bases and J shed 5 bases, with 16 bases lying between them. The CDR3 covers 15 residues. The germline V gene encodes CDR1 MDHEN and CDR2 SYDVKM. This CDR3 reads CASSLPQAVRYGYTF. In DNA, the CDR3 is TGTGCCAGCAGTTTGCCCCAGGCGGTACGGTATGGCTACACCTTC.

This clonotype showed up just a few times. The chain combines TRBV27 with TRBJ2-1; 16 nucleotides align to TRBD2. V trimming: 4 bases; J trimming: 9 bases; junction bases outside the gene matches: 6. Germline V CDR1 and CDR2: MNHEY, SMNVEV (reference sequence). The CDR3 is made up of 16 amino acids. The CDR3 nucleotides are TGTGCCAGCAGTTCGGGGACTAGCGGGGGGGTTACTGAGCAGTTCTTC. Encoded protein: CASSSGTSGGVTEQFF.

This clonotype was found a few times. The gene calls are TRBV29-1 and TRBJ1-2, with D possibly being TRBD1 (6 bases). Looked up from germline, CDR1 is SQVTM and CDR2 is ANQGSEA. Trimming left V 6 bases short and J 7 bases short, with 18 bases between. The CDR3 is 13 residues long. The DNA of the CDR3 is TGCAGCGTGAACCTAAGGGGGGAAGTTGGCTACACCTTC. Translating gives CSVNLRGEVGYTF.

This clonotype turned up a few times. The chain joins TRBV27 to TRBJ1-2, with 7 bases that match TRBD1. This CDR3 comprises 14 residues. After removal of 0 bases from V and 10 bases from J, the junction contained 8 bases not matched to a gene. CDR1 is MNHEY, CDR2 SMNVEV, per germline (reference sequence). The CDR3 sequence is CASSLSFTGATYTF. The CDR3 DNA is TGTGCCAGCAGTTTATCTTTTACAGGGGCTACCTACACCTTC.

This clonotype was seen repeatedly, ten times or more. V usage is TRBV5-6 and J usage is TRBJ2-3; D is unresolved. The CDR3 has 15 amino acids. Trimming shortened V by 5 bases and J by 2 bases, and 15 bases separated the two germline ends. Germline CDR1 SGHDT, CDR2 YYEEEE. The CDR3 region has the DNA TGTGCCAGCAGTTCCCGCCCAGACCCCACAGATACGCAGTATTTT. This gives the protein CASSSRPDPTDTQYF.

The V and J genes are TRBV29-1 and TRBJ2-3; D gene uncertain. Germline CDR1 and CDR2: SQVTM and ANQGSEA. The CDR3 runs to 15 residues. Trimming pared 4 bases from V and 0 bases from J, leaving 14 bases between. The CDR3 sequence: CSVGGMQSSTDTQYF. The DNA of the CDR3 is TGCAGCGTTGGTGGGATGCAAAGCAGCACAGATACGCAGTATTTT.

The chain has TRBV10-2 and TRBJ1-5; D uncertain. From germline, CDR1 is WSHSY and CDR2 SAAADI. Trimming stripped 0 bases from V and 0 bases from J, with 12 bases between. The CDR3 spans 17 residues. The CDR3 loop is CASSESIWRNSNQPQHF. The CDR3 nucleotides read TGCGCCAGCAGTGAGTCTATATGGCGGAATAGCAATCAGCCCCAGCATTTT.

This clonotype appeared many times. This chain joins TRBV7-6 and TRBJ2-5; TRBD2 matches at 9 bases. Trimming at V came to 5 bases and at J to 2 bases, leaving 9 bases not matched to a gene. The CDR3 has 16 amino acids. Germline V gene data show CDR1 as SGHVS and CDR2 as FNYEAQ. The CDR3 spells CASSMRLAEPQETQYF. Written as DNA, the CDR3 is TGTGCCAGCAGCATGCGACTAGCGGAACCGCAAGAGACCCAGTACTTC. Filled out from reference TRBV7-6 and TRBJ2-5, the complete variable domain reads GAGVSQSPRYKVTKRGQDVALRCDPISGHVSLYWYRQALGQGPEFLTYFNYEAQQDKSGLPNDRFSAERPEGSISTLTIQRTEQRDSAMYRCASSMRLAEPQETQYFGPGTRLLVL.

This clonotype was recorded at least ten times. The chain carries TRBV11-2 and TRBJ1-1; unclear D gene. The CDR3 loop spans 14 amino acids. With 5 bases removed from V and 10 bases from J, the gap between germline ends came to 20 bases. CDR1 and CDR2 from the germline V gene are SGHAT and FQNNGV. For the CDR3, the DNA is TGTGCCAGCAGCCAAACGGTGACGGCCGCCCGAGCTTTCTTT. This encodes CASSQTVTAARAFF.

CDR3 sequence reads: CASRGELYTEAFF. The CDR3 DNA reads TGTGCCAGCAGGGGAGAGCTATACACTGAAGCTTTCTTT. This chain uses TRBV6-1 with TRBJ1-1; D gene unclear. Germline V gene lookup returns CDR1 MNHNS and CDR2 SASEGT. The CDR3 loop spans 13 amino acids. The germline V and J ends were trimmed by 6 bases and 3 bases, with 11 bases remaining between them.

This clonotype turned up a few times. The rearrangement joins TRBV19 to TRBJ2-1; D is uncertain. This CDR3 region has 15 residues. Germline CDR1 reads LNHDA; CDR2 reads SQIVND (reference sequence). V lost 4 bases to trimming and J lost 0 bases, with 10 bases between them. CDR3 DNA sequence: TGTGCCAGTAGTACCGGCGGAAGCTCCTACAATGAGCAGTTCTTC. As protein: CASSTGGSSYNEQFF.

This clonotype was seen ten or more times. The chain couples TRBV7-8 to TRBJ1-5; D is undetermined. The germline V and J ends were trimmed by 1 base and 6 bases, with 7 bases remaining between them. The CDR3 extends over 13 amino acids. Germline V gives CDR1 SGHVS, CDR2 FQNEAQ. CDR3 protein: CASSLDRGQPQHF. The CDR3 bases are TGTGCCAGCAGCTTAGATCGAGGTCAGCCCCAGCATTTT.

This clonotype was seen repeatedly, ten times or more. The chain joins TRBV28 to TRBJ2-3; 12 bases are a match to TRBD2. V lost 5 bases, J lost 7 bases, and 7 bases stayed unmatched. The CDR3 runs to 15 residues. Germline V CDR1 and CDR2: MDHEN, SYDVKM. CDR3 DNA sequence: TGTGCCAGCAGTCCTAGCGGGGGGGCCATCTATACGCAGTATTTT. It yields the protein CASSPSGGAIYTQYF.

The chain carries TRBV28 and TRBJ1-1; D gene unclear. This CDR3 region has 14 residues. Germline CDR1 MDHEN, CDR2 SYDVKM. V lost 3 bases to trimming and J lost 1 base, with 9 bases between them. The CDR3 DNA is TGTGCCAGCAGTTTGTCTCCACCGAACACTGAAGCTTTCTTT. It encodes CASSLSPPNTEAFF.

This clonotype was recorded at least ten times. The chain recombines TRBV7-9 with TRBJ2-3, with a weak D call TRBD2 (5 bases). The length of the CDR3 is 17 residues. The ends were cut back, 5 bases at V and 1 base at J, with 19 bases in the middle. The germline V gene has CDR1 SEHNR and CDR2 FQNEAQ (reference sequence). DNA of the CDR3: TGTGCCAGCAGCAAAACATTGAGGACTCTCCGCACAGATACGCAGTATTTT. Encoded protein: CASSKTLRTLRTDTQYF.

V and J are TRBV12-3 or TRBV12-4 and TRBJ1-1; the D is unclear. Trimming stripped 1 base from V and 4 bases from J, with 10 bases between. This CDR3 region has 14 residues. This CDR3 is CASSLGSGLTEAFF. DNA for the CDR3: TGTGCCAGCAGTTTAGGATCGGGTCTCACTGAAGCTTTCTTT.

The chain has TRBV15 and TRBJ2-7; D assignment may be TRBD1 or TRBD2 (7 bases each). Germline CDR1 and CDR2: LNHNV and YYDKDF (reference sequence). Trimming left V 0 bases short and J 7 bases short, with 22 bases between. This CDR3 contains 17 residues. The CDR3 nucleotides read TGTGCCACCAGCAGAGATCCCCCAGGGGGGGTAAGGGAGGAGCAGTACTTC. Its protein product is CATSRDPPGGVREEQYF.

This clonotype was recorded many times. J is TRBJ2-3 and V is TRBV28, with D tentatively TRBD1 (6 bases). Germline V lookup: CDR1 MDHEN, CDR2 SYDVKM. Trimming left V 5 bases short and J 4 bases short, with 16 bases between. The CDR3 spans 15 residues. This CDR3 reads CASSPTGRAPDTQYF. The CDR3 DNA reads TGTGCCAGCAGTCCCACAGGGCGCGCACCAGATACGCAGTATTTT.

This clonotype appeared many times. This chain joins TRBV7-2 and TRBJ2-7, with TRBD2 matching 9 bases. V shed 1 base, J shed 4 bases, and the junction held 5 bases outside the gene matches. The CDR3 runs 15 residues. Germline V CDR1 and CDR2: SGHTA, FQGNSA. This CDR3 reads CASSLGAGGPYEQYF. CDR3 in DNA: TGTGCCAGCAGCTTAGGGGCGGGAGGGCCGTACGAGCAGTACTTC.

A note on this clonotype: Being one base from a much bigger clone, this may be a read error. The chain joins TRBV7-9 to TRBJ1-1, with no clear D. V shed 4 bases and J shed 4 bases, with 13 bases lying between them. There are 14 residues in the CDR3. CDR1 is SEHNR, CDR2 FQNEAQ, per germline (reference sequence). CDR3 in DNA: TGTGCCAGCAGCTCTGACGAGCGGAGCACTGAAGCTTTCTTT. It codes for CASSSDERSTEAFF.

The chain employs TRBV11-2 and TRBJ2-5; D gene uncertain. V was clipped by 3 bases and J by 2 bases, with 16 bases between them. CDR3 length: 16 amino acids. Germline lookup yields CDR1 SGHAT and CDR2 FQNNGV. The CDR3 nucleotides read TGTGCCAGCAGCTTTAGCCGGAGAGAGTGGCAAGAGACCCAGTACTTC. Its protein is CASSFSRREWQETQYF.

The chain couples TRBV14 to TRBJ1-2; TRBD1 agrees at 9 bases. V shed 5 bases and J 4 bases; nucleotides not matched to a gene: 11. Per the germline V gene, CDR1 is SGHDN and CDR2 is FVKESK. There are 16 residues in the CDR3. The DNA for the CDR3 is TGTGCCAGCAGCTACAGGGGGCCGGAGACCCCCTATGGCTACACCTTC. Residues: CASSYRGPETPYGYTF.